The next 4 T cell receptor beta chains were all read from a single sample in a study of CD8+ T cells in alopecia areata. Treatment specified: oral pan-JAK inhibitor, 5-10 mg twice daily. Sequencing relied on a cDNA template that was reverse transcribed from extracted RNA. Repertoires were generated with immunoSEQ multiplex PCR, while TCRdb's copy carries only in-frame clones and drops some. The sample records some 45,000 clones, 80% to 95% being singletons. This material consisted of CD8+ T cells sorted from blood, taken at week 24, from a patient treated with tofacitinib. Source of these receptors: a human donor with alopecia areata.

The chain links TRBV28 to TRBJ2-5; D gene unclear. Germline CDR1 MDHEN, CDR2 SYDVKM. This CDR3 contains 12 residues. V lost 3 bases and J lost 2, with 4 bases in between. CDR3 nucleotides: TGTGCCAGCAGTTTGGATCAAGAGACCCAGTACTTC. This translates into CASSLDQETQYF.

The gene calls are TRBV30 and TRBJ2-7; D may be TRBD1 or TRBD2 (6 bases each). The ends were cut back, 3 bases at V and 5 bases at J, with 14 bases in the middle. Germline V gives CDR1 GTSNPN, CDR2 SVGIG (reference sequence). The CDR3 runs to 13 residues. As DNA, the CDR3 is TGTGCCTGGAGCCTCGGGGGCAGGGACGAGCAGTACTTC. Translated: CAWSLGGRDEQYF.

The chain is built from TRBV9 and TRBJ2-3; TRBD1 matches at 8 bases. The CDR3 sequence is 16 residues long. CDR1 is SGDLS and CDR2 is YYNGEE in the germline V gene. V shed 3 bases, J shed 3 bases, and the junction held 9 bases outside the gene matches. The CDR3, as DNA: TGTGCCAGCAGCGAAGGACAGGGAGTGAGTACAGATACGCAGTATTTT. Translated, it gives CASSEGQGVSTDTQYF.

The chain links TRBV28 to TRBJ2-7; 9 nucleotides align to TRBD2. There are 17 residues in the CDR3. J lost 4 bases, V lost 3 bases, and 13 bases had no gene match. Germline V CDR1 and CDR2: MDHEN, SYDVKM. In nucleotides, the CDR3 is TGTGCCAGCAGTTTGGTCCCTAGCGGGGTCGCGAGTTACGAGCAGTACTTC. Translated: CASSLVPSGVASYEQYF.